These T cell receptor beta chains were read from a single sample in a study of blood T cell repertoires in COVID-19. Profiled with immunoSEQ multiplex PCR; TCRdb holds only in-frame clones, not every one. The sample lists 95,000 to 150,000 clones, 69% occurring once. The sample was peripheral blood. These receptors were collected from a woman aged 70 to 79 with acute or convalescent COVID-19. Both conserved end residues are part of each CDR3. Fields, in order: V gene, D gene, CDR3 protein. A D gene is named only where the DNA matches it firmly.

>TRBV5-4|TRBD2
CASSPQREDTGELFF
>TRBV9|TRBD2
CASSVGGTSGRYEQYF
>TRBV29-1|-
CSVEDGKGGDIQYF
>TRBV4-3|-
CASGQREEAFF
>TRBV30|TRBD1
CAWSPIGQGAGAYEQYF
>TRBV19|-
CASTQGPREKLFF
>TRBV28|-
CASSDGGFGNQPQHF
>TRBV30|TRBD2
CAWSQWTSGNTGELFF
>TRBV4-1|TRBD2
CASSPRWGGSTDTQYF
>TRBV15|-
CATSRGTRGQETQYF
>TRBV6-2/TRBV6-3|TRBD2
CASSYPGLAGALSYEQYF
>TRBV19|-
CASGTSTGETQYF
>TRBV10-3|-
CAITGQLNQPQHF
>TRBV7-9|-
CASSLSNPGSYNSPLHF
>TRBV5-1|TRBD1
CASSLATDRWDNEQFF
>TRBV28|-
CASSSASYEQYF